This T cell receptor beta chain was captured in a study of PD-1 blockade in classical Hodgkin lymphoma. At the level of the study: The nivolumab dose that patients received was 3 mg/kg, given intravenously every 2 weeks.

Assay used: immunoSEQ multiplex PCR; TCRdb lists only in-frame clones, some missing. The sample lists about 76,000 clones; roughly 90% were seen once. Of note for this clone: What it binds is unknown.

Exposure to brentuximab vedotin varied, and each patient had relapsed following autologous stem cell transplantation. Points from the study as a whole: Newly diagnosed patients were reported to start with lower TCR diversity than healthy donors. Diversity in CD4+ TCRs, unlike that measured in CD8+ TCRs, had risen significantly by C4D1.

Germline V gives CDR1 KGHSH, CDR2 LQKENI. The V and J ends lost 3 bases and 0 bases respectively, with 20 bases between them. The CDR3 has 18 residues. The sequences come from peripheral blood mononuclear cells (PBMCs), collected at baseline. This chain connects TRBV18 to TRBJ1-1, with D unclear. The sequence came from a human donor with classical Hodgkin lymphoma. This chain's CDR3 is CASSPNRALHSLNTEAFF. The CDR3 coding sequence is TGTGCCAGCTCACCTAACAGAGCCCTCCACTCATTGAACACTGAAGCTTTCTTT.